These 12 T cell receptor beta chains share one sample of origin, sequenced in a study of neurological immune-mediated disorders. TCRdb fed the 5' RACE reads into MiXCR, producing one record per CDR3 protein. The sample contains roughly 98,000 distinct CDR3 sequences, about 13% of which appear only once. The time point denotes: longitudinal time-point 2. Sequencing was carried out using PBMCs. All receptors come from a female donor with HTLV-1-associated myelopathy (HAM/TSP).

This clonotype has ten or more counts. The chain joins TRBV6-6 to TRBJ1-6; TRBD1 aligns across 7 bases. With V trimmed by 5 bases and J by 9 bases, 10 bases remained unmatched. Germline assignment: CDR1 MNHNY and CDR2 SVGAGI (reference sequence). This CDR3 is 15 amino acids long. As DNA, the CDR3 is TGTGCCAGCAGTCACGGGGGACAGACTTCTTCACCCCTCCACTTT. The encoded protein is CASSHGGQTSSPLHF.

At least ten counts were recorded for this clonotype. The CDR3 nucleotides read TGCAGCGTTGGGGTCACTGAAGCTTTCTTT. It encodes CSVGVTEAFF. The chain employs TRBV29-1 and TRBJ1-1; D gene unclear. The CDR3 totals 10 residues. Germline CDR1 is SQVTM and CDR2 is ANQGSEA. Trimming shortened V by 4 bases and J by 4 bases, and 4 bases separated the two germline ends.

The sample holds many counts of this clonotype. This chain connects TRBV5-1 to TRBJ2-7, with 12 bases aligning to TRBD2. The CDR3 loop spans 15 amino acids. Germline CDR1 and CDR2: SGHRS and YFSETQ. V dropped 4 bases and J dropped 4; count of bases not matched to a gene: 6. The CDR3 DNA sequence: TGCGCCAGCAGCCTTGGACTAGCGGGGAAGTACGAGCAGTACTTC. It yields the protein CASSLGLAGKYEQYF.

This clonotype was detected ten times or more. DNA for the CDR3: TGTGCCAGCAGTTCCCGCCTCGACTGGGCCGGGGAGCTGTTTTTT. Protein sequence: CASSSRLDWAGELFF. The rearrangement joins TRBV12-3 or TRBV12-4 to TRBJ2-2; no definite D call. V was trimmed by 4 bases and J by 6 bases, leaving 15 bases between them. This CDR3 region has 15 residues.

Ten or more counts support this clonotype. V usage is TRBV6-1 and J usage is TRBJ2-2; D is uncertain. The CDR3 runs to 13 residues. Germline CDR1 is MNHNS and CDR2 is SASEGT. With 6 bases removed from V and 1 base from J, the gap between germline ends came to 6 bases. The CDR3 sequence: CASRWGNTGELFF. CDR3 coding DNA: TGTGCCAGCAGGTGGGGGAACACCGGGGAGCTGTTTTTT.

This clonotype came up many times. V is TRBV6-5 and J is TRBJ2-7; 7 nucleotides agree with TRBD2. This CDR3 region has 16 residues. V was pared by 0 bases and J by 2 bases, with 7 bases of the junction left unmatched. The germline V gene encodes CDR1 MNHEY and CDR2 SVGAGI. CDR3 bases: TGTGCCAGCAGTTACTCGACGGGGCGGGGGACCTACGAGCAGTACTTC. Translation gives CASSYSTGRGTYEQYF.

The rearrangement links TRBV11-2 to TRBJ2-7; the D gene is possibly TRBD2 (5 bases). Germline-derived CDR1 and CDR2 are SGHAT and FQNNGV. V was trimmed by 0 bases and J by 7 bases, leaving 16 bases between them. The CDR3 contains 15 residues. The CDR3 DNA reads TGTGCCAGCAGCTTAGATCATACGGAGGCGAGTGAGCAGTACTTC. As protein: CASSLDHTEASEQYF.

This clonotype was observed at least ten times. This chain uses TRBV6-2 or TRBV6-3 with TRBJ2-1; D is unresolved. Germline lookup yields CDR1 MNHEY and CDR2 SVGEGT. The CDR3 has 12 residues. The V end was cut by 6 bases, the J end by 9 bases, with 12 bases between. The CDR3 DNA sequence: TGTGCCAGCAGCCCCCCGTCAACTGAGCAGTTCTTC. Amino acid sequence: CASSPPSTEQFF.

This clonotype was seen ten or more times. The V gene is TRBV5-1, the J gene TRBJ2-5; 10 positions agree with TRBD1. The CDR3 contains 17 residues. Trimming at V came to 0 bases and at J to 1 base, leaving 6 bases not matched to a gene. Germline CDR1 and CDR2: SGHRS and YFSETQ. In DNA form, the CDR3 reads TGCGCCAGCAGCTTGGTGGGACAGGGGAAGGGCCAAGAGACCCAGTACTTC. Translated, it gives CASSLVGQGKGQETQYF.

This clonotype was detected ten times or more. This chain connects TRBV9 to TRBJ2-1; no reliable D call. The CDR3 runs to 13 residues. Germline V gene sequence: CDR1 SGDLS, CDR2 YYNGEE. Trimming pared 4 bases from V and 4 bases from J, leaving 9 bases between. The CDR3 nucleotides are TGTGCCAGCAGCAGCCGGGTGTACAATGAGCAGTTCTTC. It codes for CASSSRVYNEQFF.

This clonotype was detected only a few times. CDR3 loop: CASSLFGGGAPPEQFF. CDR3 in DNA: TGTGCCAGCAGCTTATTCGGCGGGGGGGCCCCCCCTGAGCAGTTCTTC. The rearrangement uses TRBV7-2 and TRBJ2-1; 9 bases are shared with TRBD2. Unmatched junction bases numbered 11, after V lost 2 bases and J lost 9 bases. Germline V lookup: CDR1 SGHTA, CDR2 FQGNSA. This CDR3 spans 16 amino acids.

About this clonotype: The junction does not match germline at one end; this may be a read error. The CDR3: CASSVTGGLNTGELFF. CDR3 bases: TGTGCCAGCAGCGTAACTGGGGGCTTAAACACAGGGGAGCTGTTTTTT. The V call is TRBV9, the J call TRBJ2-2; D might be TRBD1 (6 bases). This CDR3 has 16 residues. The germline V gene encodes CDR1 SGDLS and CDR2 YYNGEE. Complete variable domain (other parts from reference TRBV9 and TRBJ2-2): DSGVTQTPKHLITATGQRVTLRCSPRSGDLSVYWYQQSLDQGLQFLIQYYNGEERAKGNILERFSAQQFPDLHSELNLSSLELGDSALYFCASSVTGGLNTGELFFGEGSRLTVL.